This T cell receptor (beta chain) was captured by sequencing in a study of regulatory T cells in long-lasting Graves disease. Broader study findings: The study found persistent patients shared more public clonotypes (roughly 3,000) than new patients (over 850). Preferential use of TRBV28, TRBJ1-2 and TRBJ2-5 was seen in persistent disease.

The CDR3 is 14 amino acids. V lost 8 bases to trimming and J lost 8 bases, with 18 bases between them. Germline assignment: CDR1 SGHAT and CDR2 FQNNGV. Time point denoted: newly diagnosed GD, antithyroid drugs for less than 3 months. Extracted RNA from PBMCs served as the source of the TCR library. Combining iRepertoire HTBI primers with Arm-PCR of CDR3 regions, the authors built TCR beta libraries. TCRdb independently ran MiXCR on the multiplex PCR reads; one entry per CDR3 protein. Of 400,000 to 500,000 distinct CDR3 sequences listed, 15% are singletons. This clonotype has only a few counts. Its antigen is undetermined. This sample was shared with a second study, whose subject was T cells in Graves' hyperthyroidism and ophthalmopathy. That publication notes: Separation of ophthalmopathy from stable hyperthyroidism was achieved by a 13 V-J model.

This material consisted of peripheral blood mononuclear cells (PBMCs), taken at new diagnosis, from a patient treated with antithyroid drugs. The TCR was taken from a woman aged 40 to 49 with Graves disease. The J gene is TRBJ1-4, the V gene TRBV11-2; D is uncertain. The CDR3 reads CASALASRREKLFF. The CDR3 DNA reads TGTGCCAGCGCTCTGGCGAGCAGGAGAGAAAAACTGTTTTTT.